These 27 T cell receptor beta chains were sequenced from one sample in a study of blood T cell repertoires in COVID-19. Generated by immunoSEQ multiplex PCR, the TCRdb table keeps only in-frame clones and is missing some. The sample gives about 190,000 clones, approximately 86% of which show up once; 1.1% is in the top ten. Source material: peripheral blood. All receptors come from a man aged 30 to 39 with acute or convalescent COVID-19.

The rearrangement uses TRBV9 and TRBJ1-6; D unclear. V was cut by 0 bases and J by 9 bases, with 19 bases left in between. CDR1 is SGDLS, CDR2 YYNGEE, per germline. The CDR3 contains 17 residues. CDR3 in DNA: TGTGCCAGCAGCGTAGCAACCGGGAATAGGATAGGTTCACCCCTCCACTTT. It codes for CASSVATGNRIGSPLHF.

CDR3 nucleotides: TGTGCCAGCAGTAACCCCGTAGGGGCAGCGGGGGGGCCGAGCGTTAAGACCCAGTACTTC. The encoded protein is CASSNPVGAAGGPSVKTQYF. V gene TRBV5-4 combines with J gene TRBJ2-5; 10 bases map to TRBD2. This CDR3 region has 20 residues. V shed 5 bases and J 6 bases; nucleotides not matched to a gene: 25. From germline, CDR1 is SGHNT and CDR2 YYREEE (reference sequence).

The gene calls are TRBV7-3 and TRBJ2-3, with 9 bases matching TRBD2. Germline CDR1 and CDR2: SGHTA and FQGTGA. CDR3 length: 17 residues. V gave up 3 bases and J gave up 5 bases; unmatched junction bases: 12. CDR3 DNA sequence: TGTGCCAGCAGCTTCATCGCGGGAGGGCTCGGTAGAGATACGCAGTATTTT. Translation gives CASSFIAGGLGRDTQYF.

The V and J genes are TRBV19 and TRBJ2-7; a possible D gene is TRBD2 (5 bases). Germline V gene lookup returns CDR1 LNHDA and CDR2 SQIVND (reference sequence). Trimming took 5 bases from V and 3 from J, leaving 11 bases between them. There are 13 residues in the CDR3. The DNA for the CDR3 is TGTGCCAGTAGTTTCGGACTGGTCTACGAGCAGTACTTC. It is translated as CASSFGLVYEQYF.

There are a few counts of this clone. The CDR3 spells CASKNRGLSYNEQFF. Here the CDR3 DNA reads TGCGCCAGCAAGAACAGGGGTTTATCCTACAATGAGCAGTTCTTC. V and J are TRBV5-1 and TRBJ2-1; 7 bases agree with TRBD1. J was trimmed by 1 base and V by 6 bases; bases with no gene match: 7. Germline CDR1 SGHRS, CDR2 YFSETQ. This CDR3 spans 15 amino acids. The full variable domain, rest sourced from reference TRBV5-1 and TRBJ2-1, is KAGVTQTPRYLIKTRGQQVTLSCSPISGHRSVSWYQQTPGQGLQFLFEYFSETQRNKGNFPGRFSGRQFSNSRSEMNVSTLELGDSALYLCASKNRGLSYNEQFFGPGTRLTVL.

V and J are TRBV10-3 and TRBJ1-3; a weak D match, TRBD1 (5 bases). V lost 8 bases, J lost 3 bases, and 14 bases lay in between. CDR3 length: 14 residues. Germline CDR1 and CDR2: ENHRY and SYGVKD. The DNA of the CDR3 is TGTGCCATCTGGGGCAGGGAGGATGGAAACACCATATATTTT. It encodes CAIWGREDGNTIYF.

This clone was recorded a few times. This sequence joins TRBV5-6 and TRBJ1-4; 7 nucleotides line up with TRBD1. CDR1 and CDR2 (germline): SGHDT, YYEEEE. The V and J ends lost 4 bases and 11 bases, in that order; junction bases with no gene match: 14. The CDR3 contains 15 residues. The CDR3 DNA follows: TGTGCCAGCAGCATAACCGACAGGGAAAGTGTGAAACTGTTTTTT. It encodes CASSITDRESVKLFF.

The rearrangement joins TRBV7-3 to TRBJ2-5; a weak D match, TRBD2 (6 bases). Germline V gene sequence: CDR1 SGHTA, CDR2 FQGTGA. The CDR3 covers 12 residues. The V and J ends lost 5 bases and 14 bases respectively, with 18 bases between them. CDR3 sequence reads: CASSVNGRDCYF. DNA of the CDR3: TGTGCCAGCAGCGTGAATGGTCGGGACTGCTACTTC.

This clone was counted a single time. The rearrangement links TRBV5-1 to TRBJ1-5; D ambiguous. CDR3 length: 14 amino acids. Germline loops: CDR1 SGHRS, CDR2 YFSETQ. V was pared by 1 base and J by 6 bases, with 11 bases between. The CDR3 loop is CASSLYPRGQPQHF. In DNA form, the CDR3 reads TGCGCCAGCAGCTTGTACCCTCGGGGTCAGCCCCAGCATTTT.

The chain recombines TRBV6-1 with TRBJ1-2; weak D call: TRBD1 (5 bases). Trimming cost V 2 bases and J 7 bases, with 17 bases left between them. The CDR3 runs 15 residues. The V gene's germline CDR1 is MNHNS and CDR2 SASEGT. This chain's CDR3 is CASSEQRWTRSGYTF. CDR3 nucleotide sequence: TGTGCCAGCAGTGAACAGAGGTGGACAAGGAGTGGCTACACCTTC.

The chain employs TRBV5-1 and TRBJ1-1; TRBD1 might be the D (6 bases). The germline V gene encodes CDR1 SGHRS and CDR2 YFSETQ. The CDR3 covers 14 residues. Trimming cost V 5 bases and J 1 base, with 12 bases left between them. The CDR3 sequence is CASSPTGKNTEAFF. CDR3 sequence (DNA): TGCGCCAGCAGTCCTACAGGGAAGAACACTGAAGCTTTCTTT. Drawing the rest from reference TRBV5-1 and TRBJ1-1, the complete variable domain is KAGVTQTPRYLIKTRGQQVTLSCSPISGHRSVSWYQQTPGQGLQFLFEYFSETQRNKGNFPGRFSGRQFSNSRSEMNVSTLELGDSALYLCASSPTGKNTEAFFGQGTRLTVV.

The chain recombines TRBV28 with TRBJ1-2, with D possibly matching TRBD1 (6 bases). V gave up 2 bases and J gave up 8 bases, with 15 bases separating them. The CDR3 is made up of 14 amino acids. Germline V gene sequence: CDR1 MDHEN, CDR2 SYDVKM. The DNA of the CDR3 is TGTGCCAGCAGTTTACAGGGGCGAGGCAAGGGCTACACCTTC. This translates into CASSLQGRGKGYTF.

The rearrangement uses TRBV5-1 and TRBJ2-1; D might be TRBD1 (6 bases). Trimming pared 4 bases from V and 6 bases from J, leaving 14 bases between. CDR1 and CDR2 (germline): SGHRS, YFSETQ. CDR3 size: 14 residues. The CDR3 spells CASSPRTASNEQFF. CDR3 nucleotide sequence: TGCGCCAGCAGCCCCAGGACAGCCTCCAATGAGCAGTTCTTC. The complete variable domain, with remaining parts taken from reference TRBV5-1 and TRBJ2-1, reads KAGVTQTPRYLIKTRGQQVTLSCSPISGHRSVSWYQQTPGQGLQFLFEYFSETQRNKGNFPGRFSGRQFSNSRSEMNVSTLELGDSALYLCASSPRTASNEQFFGPGTRLTVL.

This chain joins TRBV28 and TRBJ1-1; 7 nucleotides line up with TRBD1. CDR3 length: 16 amino acids. Losses at the gene ends were 7 bases for V and 3 bases for J; bases not matched to a gene: 14. Germline V gene lookup returns CDR1 MDHEN and CDR2 SYDVKM. CDR3 coding DNA: TGTGCCAGCATGCTACCACAGGGGCACGGCCACACTGAAGCTTTCTTT. Translation gives CASMLPQGHGHTEAFF.

The J gene is TRBJ2-3, the V gene TRBV28, with TRBD2 identical over 13 bases. The J segment lost 1 base and the V segment lost 6 bases, leaving 13 bases of the junction unmatched. The V gene's germline CDR1 is MDHEN and CDR2 SYDVKM. The CDR3 contains 19 residues. CDR3 protein: CASRRGLAGLALGTDTQYF. The CDR3 DNA reads as TGTGCCAGCAGAAGGGGACTAGCGGGATTGGCGTTAGGCACAGATACGCAGTATTTT.

The CDR3 region is CASSKGQQNTEAFF. CDR3 coding DNA: TGTGCCAGCAGCAAGGGACAGCAGAACACTGAAGCTTTCTTT. This sequence joins TRBV5-4 and TRBJ1-1, with TRBD1 matching 7 bases. V was clipped by 4 bases and J by 1 base; unmatched bases: 4. Germline V gives CDR1 SGHNT, CDR2 YYREEE (reference sequence). The CDR3 sequence is 14 residues long.

The rearrangement links TRBV12-3 or TRBV12-4 to TRBJ1-5; D is possibly TRBD1 (6 bases). The germline V and J ends were trimmed by 7 bases and 6 bases, with 13 bases remaining between them. CDR3 length equals 13 residues. The CDR3 protein is CASTTLGGQPQHF. The CDR3 region has the DNA TGTGCCAGCACCACACTAGGGGGTCAGCCCCAGCATTTT.

This clone was seen just once. The CDR3 loop is CASRAGGSDNSPLHF. The CDR3 DNA reads as TGTGCCAGCAGAGCAGGGGGGTCGGATAATTCACCCCTCCACTTT. The chain combines TRBV28 with TRBJ1-6, with 7 bases identical to TRBD1. The trim removed 6 bases at V and 5 bases at J, leaving 7 bases unmatched. CDR3 length equals 15 residues. Germline V gene sequence: CDR1 MDHEN, CDR2 SYDVKM.

V and J are TRBV10-3 and TRBJ2-1; 9 positions agree with TRBD2. Germline CDR1 is ENHRY and CDR2 is SYGVKD. This CDR3 comprises 13 residues. Germline trimming cut 10 bases from V and 4 bases from J; bases unmatched to any gene: 5. The CDR3 loop is CASRLADYNEQFF. The DNA for the CDR3 is TGTGCCAGCCGACTAGCGGATTACAATGAGCAGTTCTTC.

Comment on this clone: Distinct nucleotide sequences in the sample also encode this CDR3. V and J are TRBV4-1 and TRBJ1-2; possibly TRBD1 for D (5 bases). The germline gives CDR1 MGHRA, CDR2 YSYEKL. The CDR3 runs 14 residues. Trimming took 0 bases from V and 4 from J, leaving 9 bases between them. The CDR3 DNA reads TGCGCCAGCAGCCAAGATGGAGACAGCTATGGCTACACCTTC. It yields the protein CASSQDGDSYGYTF.

This clone was detected a few times. V usage is TRBV7-9 and J usage is TRBJ2-5; 12 nucleotides line up with TRBD2. Germline-derived CDR1 and CDR2 are SEHNR and FQNEAQ (reference sequence). The trim removed 6 bases at V and 4 bases at J, leaving 9 bases unmatched. The CDR3 has 16 residues. CDR3 nucleotides: TGTGCCAGCAGGGCCCTAGCGGGAGGGCCGGGAGAGACCCAGTACTTC. Its translation: CASRALAGGPGETQYF.

The chain uses TRBV14 and TRBJ2-1; D possibly corresponds to TRBD1 (6 bases). Trimming stripped 5 bases from V and 4 bases from J, with 12 bases between. The CDR3 loop spans 14 amino acids. Germline V gene sequence: CDR1 SGHDN, CDR2 FVKESK. CDR3 region: CASSTGLRYNEQFF. The CDR3 nucleotides read TGTGCCAGCAGCACAGGGTTGCGGTACAATGAGCAGTTCTTC.

This chain connects TRBV7-3 to TRBJ2-3; TRBD2 matches 8 bases. The germline CDR1 and CDR2 sequences are SGHTA and FQGTGA. CDR3 length: 14 residues. V gave up 6 bases and J gave up 6 bases; unmatched junction bases: 8. The CDR3 reads CASRPGGDVDTQYF. DNA for the CDR3: TGTGCCAGCAGACCGGGAGGGGACGTTGATACGCAGTATTTT.

The rearrangement joins TRBV5-1 to TRBJ1-5, with TRBD1 matching over 7 bases. Germline values: CDR1 SGHRS, CDR2 YFSETQ. J gave up 5 bases and V 3 bases, and 11 bases lay outside the gene matches. The CDR3 is 16 residues long. CDR3 protein: CASSSLPGQADQPQHF. DNA for the CDR3: TGCGCCAGCAGCTCCCTACCCGGACAGGCCGATCAGCCCCAGCATTTT. The variable domain in full, completed from reference TRBV5-1 and TRBJ1-5, reads KAGVTQTPRYLIKTRGQQVTLSCSPISGHRSVSWYQQTPGQGLQFLFEYFSETQRNKGNFPGRFSGRQFSNSRSEMNVSTLELGDSALYLCASSSLPGQADQPQHFGDGTRLSIL.

J is TRBJ2-1 and V is TRBV7-3; 8 bases line up with TRBD2. The length of the CDR3 is 15 residues. Germline trimming cut 2 bases from V and 8 bases from J; bases unmatched to any gene: 8. The germline CDR1 and CDR2 sequences are SGHTA and FQGTGA. The CDR3: CASSLLGTRRDEQFF. The DNA of the CDR3 is TGTGCCAGCAGCTTATTAGGGACTAGAAGGGATGAGCAGTTCTTC.

The V call is TRBV25-1, the J call TRBJ2-2, with 13 positions matching TRBD2. This CDR3 is 17 amino acids long. After removal of 1 base from V and 7 bases from J, the junction contained 6 bases not matched to a gene. Per germline, CDR1 MGHDK and CDR2 SYGVNS. The CDR3 DNA reads TGTGCCAGCAGTGAATTAGGACTAGCGGGAGTATACGGGGAGCTGTTTTTT. This encodes CASSELGLAGVYGELFF.

The chain joins TRBV24-1 to TRBJ2-1; a weak D match, TRBD1 (6 bases). V lost 3 bases and J 10 bases, leaving 12 bases between the germline ends. Looked up from germline, CDR1 is KGHDR and CDR2 is SFDVKD. This CDR3 has 13 amino acids. CDR3 bases: TGTGCCACCAGTGATAACAGGGAAATGGAGCAGTTCTTC. Its translation: CATSDNREMEQFF.